This passage covers 26 T cell receptor beta chains from one sample sequenced in a study of T cells after somatic rescue of genetic block. Clones were read by immunoSEQ multiplex PCR, and TCRdb kept only the in-frame ones, dropping some. The sample contains some 13,000 clones, approximately 79% of which appear only once. Sequenced sample: peripheral blood mononuclear cells (PBMCs). The receptors derive from a boy between 5 and 17 years old.

The chain links TRBV5-1 to TRBJ2-2, with TRBD1 identical over 7 bases. V dropped 0 bases and J dropped 0; count of bases not matched to a gene: 11. The CDR3 length is 19 residues. Germline CDR1 and CDR2: SGHRS and YFSETQ. This CDR3 is CASSLEGTGAYANTGELFF. Here the CDR3 DNA reads TGCGCCAGCAGCTTGGAGGGAACAGGGGCATACGCGAACACCGGGGAGCTGTTTTTT. Full variable domain (remainder filled in from reference TRBV5-1 and TRBJ2-2): KAGVTQTPRYLIKTRGQQVTLSCSPISGHRSVSWYQQTPGQGLQFLFEYFSETQRNKGNFPGRFSGRQFSNSRSEMNVSTLELGDSALYLCASSLEGTGAYANTGELFFGEGSRLTVL.

The chain links TRBV7-7 to TRBJ2-7; D is ambiguous. Germline assignment: CDR1 SSHAT and CDR2 FNYEAQ (reference sequence). Deletions cut 1 base from V and 4 bases from J, with 8 bases between. This CDR3 is built from 13 residues. The CDR3 region is CASSLGERYEQYF. The DNA of the CDR3 is TGTGCCAGCAGCTTAGGGGAACGGTACGAGCAGTACTTC. Drawing the rest from reference TRBV7-7 and TRBJ2-7, the complete variable domain is GAGVSQSPRYKVTKRGQDVTLRCDPISSHATLYWYQQALGQGPEFLTYFNYEAQPDKSGLPSDRFSAERPEGSISTLTIQRTEQRDSAMYRCASSLGERYEQYFGPGTRLTVT.

This chain uses TRBV6-1 with TRBJ2-7; D is uncertain. The germline gives CDR1 MNHNS, CDR2 SASEGT. V gave up 2 bases and J gave up 0 bases, with 8 bases separating them. The CDR3 is made up of 14 amino acids. The chain's CDR3 is CASSEKGPSYEQYF. The CDR3 DNA reads TGTGCCAGCAGTGAAAAAGGGCCCTCCTACGAGCAGTACTTC.

The table lists this clone with a few counts. The chain uses TRBV28 and TRBJ1-6; weak D call: TRBD1 (6 bases). This CDR3 has 19 residues. Germline V gene data show CDR1 as MDHEN and CDR2 as SYDVKM. Trimming removed 11 bases from V and 3 bases from J, with 29 bases in between. The CDR3 region is CASKGGAIIHAGYNSPLHF. CDR3 coding DNA: TGTGCCTCGAAGGGGGGGGCTATAATTCACGCCGGCTATAATTCACCCCTCCACTTT.

This clone was observed a single time. The rearrangement uses TRBV5-1 and TRBJ2-3; no clear D gene. Per germline, CDR1 SGHRS and CDR2 YFSETQ. Deletions cut 1 base from V and 4 bases from J, with 7 bases between. This CDR3 contains 13 residues. The CDR3 bases are TGCGCCAGCAGCTTGAGAATGGCAGATACGCAGTATTTT. Translating gives CASSLRMADTQYF.

This chain joins TRBV19 and TRBJ2-1; 10 bases agree with TRBD1. This CDR3 is 13 amino acids long. The trim removed 7 bases at V and 9 bases at J, leaving 6 bases unmatched. CDR1 and CDR2 from the germline V gene are LNHDA and SQIVND (reference sequence). The CDR3 sequence is CASTPTGGVEQFF. CDR3 sequence (DNA): TGTGCCAGTACCCCGACAGGGGGCGTTGAGCAGTTCTTC.

This clone was observed once. V usage is TRBV7-2 and J usage is TRBJ2-1; possibly TRBD2 for D (6 bases). This CDR3 region has 15 residues. Trimming took 1 base from V and 4 from J, leaving 11 bases between them. CDR1 SGHTA and CDR2 FQGNSA come from the germline V gene. DNA of the CDR3: TGTGCCAGCAGCTTAGGGCTAGCGATATACAATGAGCAGTTCTTC. Translated, it gives CASSLGLAIYNEQFF.

V and J are TRBV7-9 and TRBJ1-6; D remains ambiguous. The CDR3 extends over 14 amino acids. Germline CDR1 SEHNR, CDR2 FQNEAQ (reference sequence). V was clipped by 3 bases and J by 4 bases, with 7 bases between them. The CDR3 region has the DNA TGTGCCAGCAGCTTGGACCGTTATAATTCACCCCTCCACTTT. The encoded protein is CASSLDRYNSPLHF.

CDR3 protein: CASSPWTVMNTEAFF. The CDR3, as DNA: TGTGCCAGCAGCCCATGGACAGTAATGAACACTGAAGCTTTCTTT. The gene calls are TRBV14 and TRBJ1-1; TRBD1 is a possible D gene (6 bases). Germline loops: CDR1 SGHDN, CDR2 FVKESK. Trimming cost V 4 bases and J 0 bases, with 12 bases left between them. CDR3 length: 15 residues. Full variable domain (outside the CDR3, taken from reference TRBV14 and TRBJ1-1): EAGVTQFPSHSVIEKGQTVTLRCDPISGHDNLYWYRRVMGKEIKFLLHFVKESKQDESGMPNNRFLAERTGGTYSTLKVQPAELEDSGVYFCASSPWTVMNTEAFFGQGTRLTVV.

This chain links TRBV19 with TRBJ2-5; TRBD1 agrees at 7 bases. Gene TRBJ2-7 matches the end of the DNA better, so the J call may be wrong. The length of the CDR3 is 16 residues. In germline, CDR1 is LNHDA, CDR2 SQIVND (reference sequence). CDR3 nucleotide sequence: TGTGCCAGTAGTAGCCATCTTAGGGGGCTACCCTACGAGCAGTACTTC. Translated, it gives CASSSHLRGLPYEQYF.

This chain connects TRBV7-8 to TRBJ2-7, with D possibly being TRBD1 or TRBD2 (6 bases each). Germline V gene lookup returns CDR1 SGHVS and CDR2 FQNEAQ. This CDR3 region has 16 residues. V dropped 4 bases and J dropped 2 bases, with 18 bases sitting between them. CDR3 bases: TGTGCCAGCAGCTCAACCTTAGGGGGGTCAACCTACGAGCAGTACTTC. It encodes CASSSTLGGSTYEQYF.

This clone turned up a few times. The chain joins TRBV23-1 to TRBJ2-7; D is ambiguous. TRBV23-1 carries the ORF label, with uncertain function. This CDR3 spans 11 amino acids. Trimming stripped 0 bases from V and 9 bases from J, with 6 bases between. The CDR3, as DNA: TGCGCCAGCAGTCAATCAGGCACGCAGTACTTC. Protein product: CASSQSGTQYF.

The CDR3 DNA sequence: TGTGCCAGCAGCGCTGGGACTTTCCTCACAGATACGCAGTATTTT. This sequence encodes CASSAGTFLTDTQYF. V gene TRBV9 combines with J gene TRBJ2-3, with a possible D match to TRBD2 (6 bases). Between the trimmed V and J ends, which lost 3 bases and 2 bases, there was a span of 13 bases. The CDR3 loop spans 15 amino acids. The V gene's germline CDR1 is SGDLS and CDR2 YYNGEE.

This chain links TRBV6-5 with TRBJ2-5; TRBD1 aligns across 8 bases. Losses at the gene ends were 2 bases for V and 5 bases for J; bases not matched to a gene: 7. CDR1 MNHEY and CDR2 SVGAGI come from the germline V gene. The CDR3 consists of 15 residues. CDR3 DNA: TGTGCCAGCAGTTACCAGACAGGGGTTGAGGAGACCCAGTACTTC. This gives the protein CASSYQTGVEETQYF.

V is TRBV5-1 and J is TRBJ1-2; 8 bases are shared with TRBD1. V trimming: 1 base; J trimming: 4 bases; junction bases outside the gene matches: 12. The CDR3 runs 17 residues. In germline, CDR1 is SGHRS, CDR2 YFSETQ. This CDR3 is CASSLRTGPDGSYGYTF. CDR3 nucleotides: TGCGCCAGCAGCTTGAGGACAGGGCCTGATGGATCCTATGGCTACACCTTC.

The V gene is TRBV14, the J gene TRBJ1-1; TRBD1 aligns across 7 bases. Trimming cost V 4 bases and J 9 bases; bases outside gene matches: 5. CDR3 size: 12 residues. Looked up from germline, CDR1 is SGHDN and CDR2 is FVKESK. The CDR3 loop reads CASSLETGKAFF. The CDR3 DNA reads as TGTGCCAGCAGCCTTGAGACAGGGAAAGCTTTCTTT. Full variable domain (outside the CDR3, taken from reference TRBV14 and TRBJ1-1): EAGVTQFPSHSVIEKGQTVTLRCDPISGHDNLYWYRRVMGKEIKFLLHFVKESKQDESGMPNNRFLAERTGGTYSTLKVQPAELEDSGVYFCASSLETGKAFFGQGTRLTVV.

In this sample, this clone turned up once. The chain recombines TRBV9 with TRBJ2-3; 7 bases are shared with TRBD1. V shed 0 bases and J 0 bases; nucleotides not matched to a gene: 7. Germline CDR1 and CDR2: SGDLS and YYNGEE. This CDR3 region has 17 residues. CDR3 nucleotides: TGTGCCAGCAGCGTAGATAGGGGGCGGGCTAGCACAGATACGCAGTATTTT. This gives the protein CASSVDRGRASTDTQYF.

This clone turned up a few times. The chain employs TRBV16 and TRBJ2-5, with 10 bases that match TRBD1. The CDR3 extends over 15 amino acids. V dropped 4 bases and J dropped 1; count of bases not matched to a gene: 3. Germline CDR1 and CDR2: KGHSY and FQNENV. The CDR3 bases are TGTGCCAGCAGCCCCCGGGACAGGGGCCAAGAGACCCAGTACTTC. This gives the protein CASSPRDRGQETQYF.

This rearrangement joins TRBV18 to TRBJ2-1; 7 nucleotides match TRBD1. The CDR3 sequence is 15 residues long. Germline V gene sequence: CDR1 KGHSH, CDR2 LQKENI. The ends lost 0 bases at V and 4 bases at J; junction bases unmatched: 3. CDR3 protein: CASSPPGQSYNEQFF. CDR3 nucleotides: TGTGCCAGCTCACCACCGGGACAGAGTTACAATGAGCAGTTCTTC. Looking up the rest from reference TRBV18 and TRBJ2-1 gives the full variable domain: NAGVMQNPRHLVRRRGQEARLRCSPMKGHSHVYWYRQLPEEGLKFMVYLQKENIIDESGMPKERFSAEFPKEGPSILRIQQVVRGDSAAYFCASSPPGQSYNEQFFGPGTRLTVL.

The chain has TRBV5-1 and TRBJ2-7; 10 bases line up with TRBD2. V gave up 5 bases and J gave up 4 bases; unmatched junction bases: 9. This CDR3 spans 15 amino acids. Germline CDR1 is SGHRS and CDR2 is YFSETQ. The CDR3 protein is CASRRVAGGLYEQYF. Written as DNA, the CDR3 is TGCGCCAGCAGGAGGGTAGCGGGGGGCCTTTACGAGCAGTACTTC.

The chain has TRBV2 and TRBJ2-7; no clear D. Between the trimmed V and J ends, which lost 7 bases and 5 bases, there was a span of 12 bases. CDR1 SNHLY and CDR2 FYNNEI come from the germline V gene. The CDR3 contains 12 residues. CDR3 nucleotides: TGTGCCAGCACTCTAACGCGACACGAGCAGTACTTC. This encodes CASTLTRHEQYF.

This chain's CDR3 is CASSQNPSTDTQYF. DNA for the CDR3: TGCGCCAGCAGCCAAAACCCTAGCACAGATACGCAGTATTTT. The chain employs TRBV4-1 and TRBJ2-3, with D unresolved. Trimming cost V 2 bases and J 0 bases, with 6 bases left between them. Germline V gives CDR1 MGHRA, CDR2 YSYEKL. The CDR3 covers 14 residues.

V is TRBV5-1 and J is TRBJ2-5, with TRBD1 matching over 7 bases. Germline values: CDR1 SGHRS, CDR2 YFSETQ. V dropped 2 bases and J dropped 1; count of bases not matched to a gene: 8. The CDR3 spans 16 residues. This CDR3 is CASSFSKGTAQETQYF. The CDR3 DNA follows: TGCGCCAGCAGCTTCTCAAAGGGGACAGCCCAAGAGACCCAGTACTTC.

This clone was found once. V and J are TRBV9 and TRBJ2-7, with 13 bases that match TRBD2. CDR1 and CDR2 (germline): SGDLS, YYNGEE. The V segment lost 4 bases and the J segment 5 bases; nucleotides outside the gene matches: 9. The CDR3 runs to 16 residues. The CDR3 loop reads CASSPRTSGSPHEQYF. CDR3 DNA: TGTGCCAGCAGCCCCCGGACTAGCGGGAGTCCCCACGAGCAGTACTTC.

The chain carries TRBV10-3 and TRBJ2-3; D may be TRBD1 (5 bases). Trimming removed 0 bases at V and 4 bases at J, with 14 bases between. CDR3 length: 16 residues. The V gene's germline CDR1 is ENHRY and CDR2 SYGVKD. CDR3 loop: CAISESTGLRADTQYF. The CDR3 DNA follows: TGTGCCATCAGTGAGTCAACAGGTCTCAGAGCAGATACGCAGTATTTT.

This clone was found once. V gene TRBV19 combines with J gene TRBJ2-3, with D unclear. Trimming left V 5 bases short and J 2 bases short, with 8 bases between. This CDR3 is built from 13 residues. Germline CDR1 reads LNHDA; CDR2 reads SQIVND (reference sequence). The CDR3 DNA sequence: TGTGCCAGTAGTGCCTGGTTCACAGATACGCAGTATTTT. Translated, it gives CASSAWFTDTQYF.